The clone carrying this TCR beta chain was seen a handful of times. These data come from a study of T cell responses to AZD1222 COVID-19 vaccine. Some clones are missing from TCRdb's copy, which holds only in-frame ones; the method was immunoSEQ multiplex PCR. The sample carries 150,000 to 200,000 clones, approximately 93% recorded once. Trimming removed 0 bases from V and 5 bases from J, with 4 bases in between. This CDR3 has 13 residues. CDR1 and CDR2 (germline): KGHSY, FQNENV. The chain employs TRBV16 and TRBJ2-2; no reliable D call. Sequences were derived from peripheral blood, sampled 28 days after the second AZD1222 dose. This sequence was found in an adult who received the AZD1222 COVID-19 vaccine. The CDR3 region is CASSQSGTGELFF. CDR3 DNA: TGTGCCAGCAGCCAATCAGGGACCGGGGAGCTGTTTTTT.